This TCR beta chain was found in a study of blood T cell repertoires in COVID-19. Resolution of symptoms, clearance, or two negative PCRs was present in recovered Cohort 3 donors. The method was immunoSEQ multiplex PCR; TCRdb's version includes in-frame clones alone and lacks a portion of them. The top ten hold approximately 1.2% of the sample, which has hundreds of thousands of clones, 85% to 90% seen once. The CDR3 length is 13 residues. Germline V gene data show CDR1 as MGHDK and CDR2 as SYGVNS. The V segment lost 4 bases and the J segment 11 bases; nucleotides outside the gene matches: 2. This receptor was obtained from a man younger than 40 who had recovered from COVID-19. The chain is built from TRBV25-1 and TRBJ2-1; 13 nucleotides line up with TRBD2. Sequences were obtained from PBMCs or T cells enriched from blood (not recorded which). DNA for the CDR3: TGTGCCAGCAGTGCGGGGACTAGCGGGAAGCAGTTCTTC. Its protein product is CASSAGTSGKQFF.